This note documents a single T cell receptor (beta chain) sequence. Clones were read by immunoSEQ multiplex PCR, and TCRdb kept only the in-frame ones, dropping some. Of roughly 50,000 clones listed, 70% to 90% are singletons. This sample was taken from a study of T cell responses to AZD1222 COVID-19 vaccine. CDR1 and CDR2 from the germline V gene are LNHDA and SQIVND (reference sequence). V lost 5 bases to trimming and J lost 0 bases, with 17 bases between them. This CDR3 region has 18 residues. The receptor's source is an adult in good health. The chain is built from TRBV19 and TRBJ1-6, with D uncertain. The input for sequencing was peripheral blood, taken on day 0 of AZD1222 vaccination. The CDR3 sequence: CASSAWRRRSSYNSPLHF. The CDR3 bases are TGTGCCAGTAGTGCTTGGAGACGGAGGAGCTCCTATAATTCACCCCTCCACTTT.